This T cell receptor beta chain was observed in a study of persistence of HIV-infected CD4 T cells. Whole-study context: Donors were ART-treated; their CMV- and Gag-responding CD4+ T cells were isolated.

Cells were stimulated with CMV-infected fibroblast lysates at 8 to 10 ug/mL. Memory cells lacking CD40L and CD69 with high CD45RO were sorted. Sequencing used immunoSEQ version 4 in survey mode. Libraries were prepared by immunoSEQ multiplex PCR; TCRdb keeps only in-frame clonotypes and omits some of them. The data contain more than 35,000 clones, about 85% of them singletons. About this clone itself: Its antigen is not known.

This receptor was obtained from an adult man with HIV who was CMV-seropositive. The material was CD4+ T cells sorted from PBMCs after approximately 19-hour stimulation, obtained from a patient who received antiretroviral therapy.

CDR3 loop: CAWSGSQRLSYNEQFF. The CDR3 region has the DNA TGTGCCTGGAGTGGGTCTCAGCGGCTCTCCTACAATGAGCAGTTCTTC. This sequence joins TRBV30 and TRBJ2-1; tentatively, D is TRBD2 (5 bases). CDR1 and CDR2 from the germline V gene are GTSNPN and SVGIG (reference sequence). The V gene lost 1 base and the J gene lost 0 bases, with 13 bases spanning the gap. This CDR3 spans 16 amino acids.